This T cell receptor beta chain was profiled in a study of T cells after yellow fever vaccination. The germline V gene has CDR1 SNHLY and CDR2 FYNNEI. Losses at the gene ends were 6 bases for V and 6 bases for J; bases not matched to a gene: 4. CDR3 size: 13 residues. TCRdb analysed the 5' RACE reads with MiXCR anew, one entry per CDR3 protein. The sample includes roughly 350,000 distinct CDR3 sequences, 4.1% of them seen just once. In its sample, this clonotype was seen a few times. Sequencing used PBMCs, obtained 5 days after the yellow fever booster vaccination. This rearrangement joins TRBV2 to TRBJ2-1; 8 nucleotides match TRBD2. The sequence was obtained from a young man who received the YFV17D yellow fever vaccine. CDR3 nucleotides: TGTGCCAGCAGCCGGGGGGGGAGCAATGAGCAGTTCTTC. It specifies CASSRGGSNEQFF.